Listed below are T cell receptor beta chains from one sample, sequenced in a study of TIL therapy for anti-PD-1-resistant metastatic lung cancer. Profiled with immunoSEQ multiplex PCR; TCRdb holds only in-frame clones, not every one. The sample includes approximately 92,000 clones, 65% of them seen just once. The sequences come from tumor tissue, collected at baseline. The source of these receptors is a person aged 25 to 80 with non-small cell lung cancer. The CDR3 runs from the conserved cysteine through the conserved F or W. A D gene is named only where the DNA matches it firmly. Clone size is not always given. Where it is, it says once, few, many or a class for expanded clones.

>TRBV19|-|-|TRBJ2-2
CASSRGLYTGELFF
TGTGCCAGTAGTAGGGGACTTTACACCGGGGAGCTGTTTTTT
>TRBV19|-|-|TRBJ1-1
CASSIRGLNTEAFF
TGTGCCAGTAGTATAAGGGGATTGAACACTGAAGCTTTCTTT
>TRBV3-1/TRBV3-2|-|TRBD1|TRBJ1-2
CASSRPGQASYGYTF
TGTGCCAGCAGCCGACCGGGACAGGCCTCCTATGGCTACACCTTC
>TRBV11-3|-|-|TRBJ2-2
CASSLLPGNTGELFF
TGTGCCAGCAGCTTATTACCCGGGAACACCGGGGAGCTGTTTTTT
>TRBV11-2|-|-|TRBJ1-1
CASSRTAPRSFF
TGTGCCAGCAGCCGAACGGCCCCCAGGTCTTTCTTT
>TRBV2|few|-|TRBJ2-1
CASSQEGFPNEQFF
TGTGCCAGCAGTCAAGAAGGGTTTCCCAATGAGCAGTTCTTC
>TRBV29-1|once|-|TRBJ1-1
CSVEDLGNTEAFF
TGCAGCGTTGAAGATCTAGGGAACACTGAAGCTTTCTTT
>TRBV7-9|-|-|TRBJ1-2
CASSLRGPGRVGGYTF
TGTGCCAGCAGCTTACGGGGCCCCGGAAGGGTTGGTGGCTACACCTTC
>TRBV30|-|-|TRBJ1-1
CAWSIRQRRTETFF
TGTGCCTGGAGTATTCGACAGAGGCGGACTGAAACTTTCTTT
>TRBV7-8|-|-|TRBJ2-4
CASSLRDSQTKNIQYF
TGTGCCAGCAGCCTCCGGGACTCCCAGACCAAAAACATTCAGTACTTC
>TRBV30|-|TRBD1|TRBJ1-1
CAWSVLQGAEAFF
TGTGCCTGGAGTGTGTTGCAGGGGGCTGAAGCTTTCTTT
>TRBV7-9|few|-|TRBJ1-6
CAIPRGRGSPLHF
TGTGCCATACCAAGGGGCCGCGGGTCACCCCTCCACTTT
>TRBV3-1/TRBV3-2|-|-|TRBJ2-5
CASSLSSGGRETQYF
TGTGCCAGCAGCCTTTCGAGCGGCGGTAGGGAGACCCAGTACTTC
>TRBV7-2|-|-|TRBJ1-5
CASSLKWDNQPQHF
TGTGCCAGCAGCTTAAAATGGGATAATCAGCCCCAGCATTTT
>TRBV29-1|-|-|TRBJ1-1
CPPGENTEAFF
TGTCCCCCGGGGGAGAACACTGAAGCTTTCTTT
>TRBV19|-|TRBD1|TRBJ2-3
CATRGDRLRADTQYF
TGTGCCACCAGAGGGGACAGGCTCCGTGCAGATACGCAGTATTTT
>TRBV7-9|few|-|TRBJ1-1
CASSYWAGQTEAFF
TGTGCCAGCAGCTATTGGGCCGGGCAGACTGAAGCTTTCTTT
>TRBV19|few|-|TRBJ2-1
CASSAWGYNEQFF
TGTGCCAGTAGTGCTTGGGGCTACAATGAGCAGTTCTTC
>TRBV7-9|many|TRBD2|TRBJ2-7
CASSLEGLAHEQYF
TGTGCCAGCAGCTTAGAGGGACTAGCCCACGAGCAGTACTTC
>TRBV28|-|TRBD1|TRBJ1-1
CASSFFGQGVWTEAFF
TGTGCCAGCAGTTTTTTTGGACAGGGTGTATGGACTGAAGCTTTCTTT
>TRBV27|few|-|TRBJ2-2
CASSLLSGGAGGELFF
TGTGCCAGCAGTTTATTATCGGGGGGCGCCGGCGGGGAGCTGTTTTTT
>TRBV6-4|-|TRBD2|TRBJ2-3
CASSGIAGGRRTDTQYF
TGTGCCAGCAGTGGAATAGCGGGAGGGCGGCGCACAGATACGCAGTATTTT
>TRBV4-3|-|TRBD1|TRBJ2-1
CASARTGYNEQFF
TGCGCCAGCGCTCGGACAGGCTACAATGAGCAGTTCTTC
>TRBV4-3|few|-|TRBJ1-1
CASSQDGQNTEAFF
TGCGCCAGCAGCCAAGACGGACAGAACACTGAAGCTTTCTTT
>TRBV28|-|TRBD2|TRBJ2-7
CASSSVGTSLYEQYF
TGTGCCAGCAGTTCCGTCGGGACTAGCCTCTACGAGCAGTACTTC
>TRBV6-2/TRBV6-3|-|TRBD1|TRBJ1-5
CASSFQGGGNQPQHF
TGTGCCAGCAGTTTCCAAGGGGGCGGCAATCAGCCCCAGCATTTT
>TRBV11-3|-|-|TRBJ2-7
CASSLGGDAYEQYF
TGTGCCAGCAGCTTAGGTGGCGATGCCTACGAGCAGTACTTC
>TRBV10-1|-|TRBD1|TRBJ1-1
CASSERDRGGPNTEAFF
TGCGCCAGCAGTGAGCGAGACAGGGGAGGACCTAACACTGAAGCTTTCTTT
>TRBV4-1|-|TRBD2|TRBJ2-5
CASSQEGSGGGTQYF
TGCGCCAGCAGCCAAGAAGGTAGCGGGGGAGGAACCCAGTACTTC
>TRBV28|-|TRBD2|TRBJ2-2
CASTLWGTSSGELFF
TGTGCCAGCACCCTTTGGGGGACTAGTAGTGGGGAGCTGTTTTTT
>TRBV7-2|-|-|TRBJ2-7
CASRPSYGGSEQYF
TGTGCCAGCAGACCCTCTTATGGGGGATCCGAGCAGTACTTC
>TRBV11-3|-|TRBD2|TRBJ2-5
CASSQGTSGGKETQYF
TGTGCCAGCAGCCAAGGGACTAGCGGGGGTAAAGAGACCCAGTACTTC
>TRBV15|-|TRBD2|TRBJ2-1
CATSRDRSGGRGEQFF
TGTGCCACCAGCAGAGATCGCTCGGGGGGTAGGGGTGAGCAGTTCTTC
>TRBV28|many|TRBD1|TRBJ2-5
CASSPPGTGQETQYF
TGTGCCAGCAGTCCCCCCGGGACAGGACAAGAGACCCAGTACTTC
>TRBV7-9|once|-|TRBJ1-1
CASMNRANTEAFF
TGTGCCAGCATGAATAGGGCGAACACTGAAGCTTTCTTT
>TRBV9|once|-|TRBJ1-1
CASSVGALNTEAFF
TGTGCCAGCAGCGTTGGGGCCCTGAACACTGAAGCTTTCTTT
>TRBV13|-|-|TRBJ2-6
CASSLRFAGANVLTF
TGTGCCAGCAGCTTGAGGTTTGCAGGGGCCAACGTCCTGACTTTC
>TRBV3-1/TRBV3-2|-|TRBD2|TRBJ2-5
CASSQDWVAGRQETQYF
TGTGCCAGCAGCCAAGATTGGGTAGCGGGGAGACAAGAGACCCAGTACTTC
>TRBV7-6|few|-|TRBJ1-2
CASSLEARGVGHNYGYTF
TGTGCCAGCAGCTTAGAAGCCAGGGGAGTTGGTCACAACTATGGCTACACCTTC
>TRBV5-4|-|-|TRBJ2-7
CASSLEKGGSYEQYF
TGTGCCAGCAGCTTGGAAAAGGGGGGGTCCTACGAGCAGTACTTC
>TRBV6-5|-|-|TRBJ2-7
CASRAAPGDEQYF
TGTGCCAGCAGGGCCGCCCCGGGGGACGAGCAGTACTTC
>TRBV4-3|-|-|TRBJ2-5
CASSRGPLSWETQYF
TGCGCCAGCAGCCGAGGGCCTCTGAGCTGGGAGACCCAGTACTTC
>TRBV19|-|-|TRBJ1-1
CASTLGDMNTEAFF
TGTGCCAGTACCCTAGGGGACATGAACACTGAAGCTTTCTTT
>TRBV5-1|few|-|TRBJ2-2
CASSLTGTVNTGELFF
TGCGCCAGCAGCTTAACCGGGACGGTCAACACCGGGGAGCTGTTTTTT
>TRBV5-1|-|-|TRBJ1-1
CASGQGATEAFF
TGCGCCAGCGGACAAGGCGCCACTGAAGCTTTCTTT
>TRBV5-6|few|TRBD2|TRBJ2-1
CASSQSGRDKNEQFF
TGTGCCAGCAGCCAGAGCGGGAGGGACAAGAATGAGCAGTTCTTC
>TRBV28|-|-|TRBJ1-5
CASSLSGRSNQPQHF
TGTGCCAGCAGTTTAAGCGGCAGGTCGAATCAGCCCCAGCATTTT
>TRBV24-1|-|-|TRBJ2-1
CATSDLYEQFF
TGTGCCACCAGTGATTTGTATGAGCAGTTCTTC
>TRBV18|once|-|TRBJ2-1
CASSPLREHEQFF
TGTGCCAGCTCACCACTCCGGGAGCATGAGCAGTTCTTC
>TRBV18|-|-|TRBJ2-6
CASSPPETGATGANVLTF
TGTGCCAGCTCACCACCGGAAACTGGGGCCACTGGGGCCAACGTCCTGACTTTC
>TRBV28|-|-|TRBJ2-7
CASSLAYEQYF
TGTGCCAGCAGTTTGGCCTACGAGCAGTACTTC
>TRBV18|-|TRBD1|TRBJ1-2
CASSPGTGRKFGYTF
TGTGCCAGCTCACCGGGGACAGGGAGGAAATTTGGCTACACCTTC
>TRBV7-6|-|TRBD2|TRBJ2-2
CASSQGLAGAFGELFF
TGTGCCAGCAGTCAGGGACTAGCGGGGGCTTTCGGGGAGCTGTTTTTT